This T cell receptor beta chain was obtained from a study of T cell repertoires in cytomegalovirus infection. Looking at the study overall: HLA-B-restricted CMV epitopes that are well studied, plus recently identified HLA-C-restricted ones, were used by the study. From public TCR beta signatures came an indication of both CMV infection and matching HLA type.

In TCRdb, the reads were re-called with MiXCR into one record per CDR3 protein. The repertoire holds roughly 700,000 distinct CDR3 sequences, with around 30% as singletons. Study results and caveats: People with CMV and the relevant HLA were identified by cumulative public TCR beta family frequency.

The germline CDR1 and CDR2 sequences are SGDLS and YYNGEE. The CDR3 covers 17 residues. V shed 1 base, J shed 6 bases, and the junction held 10 bases outside the gene matches. A remark on this clonotype: What it binds is unknown.

The source material was cultured PBMCs, sampled from culture after CMV antigen stimulation. The TCR comes from a human donor in good health (CMV status not recorded). Some clones in this sample may be carry-over from other donors' samples. This chain uses TRBV9 with TRBJ2-1; 10 bases are shared with TRBD2. The CDR3 DNA follows: TGTGCCAGCAGCGTACGAGCGGGAGGGCCCTCTGCCAATGAGCAGTTCTTC. Protein sequence: CASSVRAGGPSANEQFF.